The sequence of this TCR beta chain was determined in a study of identical twins. Overall study findings and caveats: Models predicted less out-of-frame TCR alpha sharing in monozygotic twins than was found.

The trim removed 7 bases at V and 5 bases at J, leaving 14 bases unmatched. There are 16 residues in the CDR3. Germline V gene lookup returns CDR1 SNHLY and CDR2 FYNNEI. Addition of a universal primer site occurred through template switching, and cDNA carried unique molecular identifiers. TCRdb reanalysed the 5' RACE reads using MiXCR and keeps one entry per CDR3 protein. The table records 200,000 to 300,000 distinct CDR3 sequences, 9.5% to 15% of them present only once. Healthy Caucasian individuals made up all the donors. A few counts support this clonotype. Its antigen is as yet unknown. This sample was shared with a second study, whose subject was yellow fever vaccine responses in identical twins. From that report: Reported findings indicate that twins' vaccine T cell responses seemed partially convergent, partially personalized.

Sequenced input: memory (CD45RO+) T cells sorted from blood. The sequence derives from a woman under 30 in good health. The rearrangement uses TRBV2 and TRBJ1-5, with TRBD1 matching over 7 bases. In nucleotides, the CDR3 is TGTGCCAGCACTACCGAACAGGGGCTGGACCATCAGCCCCAGCATTTT. Residues: CASTTEQGLDHQPQHF.